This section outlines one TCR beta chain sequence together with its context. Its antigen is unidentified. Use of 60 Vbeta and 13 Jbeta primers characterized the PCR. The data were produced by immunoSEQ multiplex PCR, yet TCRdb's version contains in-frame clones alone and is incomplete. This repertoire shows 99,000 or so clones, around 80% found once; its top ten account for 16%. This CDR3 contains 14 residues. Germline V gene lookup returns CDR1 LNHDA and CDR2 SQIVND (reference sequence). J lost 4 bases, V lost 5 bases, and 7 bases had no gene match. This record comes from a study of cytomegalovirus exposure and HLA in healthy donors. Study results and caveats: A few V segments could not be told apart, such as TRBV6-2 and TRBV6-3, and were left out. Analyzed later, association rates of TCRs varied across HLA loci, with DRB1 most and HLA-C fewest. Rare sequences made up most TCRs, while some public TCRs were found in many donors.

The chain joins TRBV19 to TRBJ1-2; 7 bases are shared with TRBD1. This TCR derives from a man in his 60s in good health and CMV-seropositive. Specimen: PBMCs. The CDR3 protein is CASSYQGDSYGYTF. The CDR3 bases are TGTGCCAGTAGTTATCAGGGGGACTCCTATGGCTACACCTTC.